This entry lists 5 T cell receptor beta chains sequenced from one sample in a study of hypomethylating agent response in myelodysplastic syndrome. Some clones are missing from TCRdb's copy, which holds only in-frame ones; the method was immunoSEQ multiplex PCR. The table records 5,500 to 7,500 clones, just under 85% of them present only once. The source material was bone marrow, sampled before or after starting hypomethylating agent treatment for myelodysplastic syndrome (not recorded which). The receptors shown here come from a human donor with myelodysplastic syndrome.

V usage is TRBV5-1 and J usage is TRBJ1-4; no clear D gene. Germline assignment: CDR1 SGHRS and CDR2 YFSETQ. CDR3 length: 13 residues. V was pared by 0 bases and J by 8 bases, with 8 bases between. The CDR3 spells CASSLGLLEKLFF. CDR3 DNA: TGCGCCAGCAGCTTGGGACTGCTAGAAAAACTGTTTTTT.

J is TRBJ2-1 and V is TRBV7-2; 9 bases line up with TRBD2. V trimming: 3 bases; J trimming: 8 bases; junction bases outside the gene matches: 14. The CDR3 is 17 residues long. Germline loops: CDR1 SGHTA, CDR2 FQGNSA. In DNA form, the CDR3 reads TGTGCCAGCAGCTTGGGGCTAAGGCGGGGGGGCCAGGATGAGCAGTTCTTC. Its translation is CASSLGLRRGGQDEQFF. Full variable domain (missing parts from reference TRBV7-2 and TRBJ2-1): GAGVSQSPSNKVTEKGKDVELRCDPISGHTALYWYRQSLGQGLEFLIYFQGNSAPDKSGLPSDRFSAERTGGSVSTLTIQRTQQEDSAVYLCASSLGLRRGGQDEQFFGPGTRLTVL.

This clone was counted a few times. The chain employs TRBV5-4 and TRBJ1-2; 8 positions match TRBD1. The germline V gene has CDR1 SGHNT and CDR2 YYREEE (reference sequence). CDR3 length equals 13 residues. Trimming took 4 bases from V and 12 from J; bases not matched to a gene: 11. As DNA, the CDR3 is TGTGCCAGCAGCCTAGTAGGACAGGGAGGAGACACCTTC. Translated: CASSLVGQGGDTF.

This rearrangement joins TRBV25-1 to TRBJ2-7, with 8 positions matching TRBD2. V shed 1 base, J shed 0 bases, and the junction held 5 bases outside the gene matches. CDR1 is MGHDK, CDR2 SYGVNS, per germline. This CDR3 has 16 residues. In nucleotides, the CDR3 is TGTGCCAGCAGTGAATCGGGAGGGCCAAGCTCCTACGAGCAGTACTTC. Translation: CASSESGGPSSYEQYF.

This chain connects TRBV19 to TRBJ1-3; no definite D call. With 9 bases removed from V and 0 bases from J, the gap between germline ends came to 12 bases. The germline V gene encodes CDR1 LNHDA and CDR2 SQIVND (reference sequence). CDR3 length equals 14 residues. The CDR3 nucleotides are TGTGCCAGCTCCCTGGGTTTCTCTGGAAACACCATATATTTT. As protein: CASSLGFSGNTIYF.